This TCR beta chain originates from a study of CD8+CD57+ T cells in acquired aplastic anemia. Study background: Sorted CD4+ and CD8+ cells yielded around 3.2 ug of DNA on average.

Genomic DNA constituted the template upon which TCR beta VDJ and CDR3 profiling was performed. MiXCR, run by TCRdb on the reads, gives a single entry per CDR3 protein. The table includes about 160,000 distinct CDR3 sequences, just under 45% detected once. Study-level points and caveats: No significant difference in CD8+ Simpson's diversity was found between patients and controls. Twenty-nine CD8+ CDR3 sequences were shared between patients and controls.

This clonotype was picked up a small number of times. Its antigen is undetermined. The sequence was obtained from a human donor in good health. The specimen sequenced was sorted CD4+, CD8+, or CD8+CD57+ T cells (not recorded which) from PBMCs.

Here the CDR3 DNA reads TGCGCCAGCAGTGAGTCATGGACAGGGCCCTACGAGCAGTACTTC. Amino acid sequence: CASSESWTGPYEQYF. The chain is built from TRBV10-1 and TRBJ2-7; TRBD1 aligns across 8 bases. Germline trimming cut 0 bases from V and 2 bases from J; bases unmatched to any gene: 3. Germline CDR1 reads WNHNN; CDR2 reads SYGVQD (reference sequence). This CDR3 is 15 amino acids long.